The clone carrying this TCR beta chain appeared a single time. Its antigen is unidentified. This specimen comes from a study of cytomegalovirus exposure and HLA in healthy donors. PCR was performed using 60 Vbeta and 13 Jbeta primers. Per the original data handling: Around 11 million shared chains were among some 80 million unique TCR beta chains counted in a later analysis. TCRdb's table, derived via immunoSEQ multiplex PCR, lists solely in-frame clones and lacks some. V and J calls and clone size come straight from that table; D and trimming were deduced from the DNA. Of hundreds of thousands of clones in the sample, 60% to 85% were seen once. V shed 4 bases, J shed 1 base, and the junction held 5 bases outside the gene matches. Per germline, CDR1 SGHRS and CDR2 YFSETQ. The CDR3 loop spans 14 amino acids. Overall study results and limits: CMV serostatus was the sole immune exposure data available. In all likelihood, a cluster of highly shared sequence variants was a sequencing artifact.

Although they were nominally healthy when sampled, donors likely had unrecorded immune exposures. The receptor's source is a man aged 35-49 years in good health and CMV-seronegative. Sequencing input: PBMCs. The chain joins TRBV5-1 to TRBJ2-7; 7 bases line up with TRBD1. CDR3 amino acids: CASSQPGQSYEQYF. The CDR3 DNA sequence: TGCGCCAGCAGCCAACCGGGACAGTCCTACGAGCAGTACTTC.